This TCR beta chain is drawn from a study of blood T cell repertoires in COVID-19. Study at large: Samples of COVID-19 (acute and convalescent) were obtained from the United States, Italy and Spain. Sample material is recorded as cDNA or gDNA derived from T cells, B-cell-depleted T cells, or PBMCs.

CDR3 length equals 16 residues. The germline V gene has CDR1 MNHEY and CDR2 SVGEGT. Trimming took off 2 bases at V and 0 bases at J, with 13 bases between the two ends. Authors' analysis steps: Reference gene primer amplification gave estimated nucleated cell counts. Clones were read by immunoSEQ multiplex PCR, and TCRdb kept only the in-frame ones, dropping some. That table is the source of V, J and clone size, and D and trimming were worked out from the DNA. The sample has over 150,000 clones; around 83% are singletons. The V and J genes are TRBV6-2 or TRBV6-3 and TRBJ1-1; tentative D call: TRBD1 (6 bases). This TCR was sampled from a man aged 45-60 years with active or convalescent COVID-19. Material: peripheral blood. The DNA for the CDR3 is TGTGCCAGCAGTTACGCTGTGGACAGATTGAACACTGAAGCTTTCTTT. Protein product: CASSYAVDRLNTEAFF.